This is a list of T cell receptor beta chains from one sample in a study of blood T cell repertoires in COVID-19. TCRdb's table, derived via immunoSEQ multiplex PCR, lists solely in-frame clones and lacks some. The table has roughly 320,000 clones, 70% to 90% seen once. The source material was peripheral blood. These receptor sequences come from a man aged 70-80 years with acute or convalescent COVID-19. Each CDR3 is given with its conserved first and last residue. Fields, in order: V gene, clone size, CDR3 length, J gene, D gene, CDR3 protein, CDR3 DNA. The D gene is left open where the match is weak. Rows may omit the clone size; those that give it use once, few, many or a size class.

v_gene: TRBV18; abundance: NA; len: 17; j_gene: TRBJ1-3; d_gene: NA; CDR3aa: CASSPERSFHSGNTIYF; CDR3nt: TGTGCCAGCTCACCAGAACGGAGCTTCCACTCTGGAAACACCATATATTTT
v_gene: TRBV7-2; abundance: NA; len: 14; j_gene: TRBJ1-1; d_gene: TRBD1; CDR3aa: CASSLRQGNTEAFF; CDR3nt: TGTGCCAGCAGCTTAAGACAGGGGAACACTGAAGCTTTCTTT
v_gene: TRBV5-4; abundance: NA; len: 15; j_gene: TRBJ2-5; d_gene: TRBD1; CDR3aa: CASSLAGGGWETQYF; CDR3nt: TGTGCCAGCAGCTTGGCAGGGGGCGGATGGGAGACCCAGTACTTC
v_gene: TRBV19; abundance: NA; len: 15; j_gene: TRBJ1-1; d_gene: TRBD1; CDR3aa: CASSIGGRGNTEAFF; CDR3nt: TGTGCCAGTAGTATAGGAGGCAGGGGGAATACTGAAGCTTTCTTT
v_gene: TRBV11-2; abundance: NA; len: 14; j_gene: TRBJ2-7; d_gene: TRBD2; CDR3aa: CASSGTSGSYEQYF; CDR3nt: TGTGCCAGCAGCGGGACTAGCGGTTCCTACGAGCAGTACTTC
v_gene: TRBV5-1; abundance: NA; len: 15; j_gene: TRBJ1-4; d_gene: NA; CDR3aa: CASSAGGATNEKLFF; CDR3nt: TGCGCCAGCAGCGCGGGGGGCGCAACTAATGAAAAACTGTTTTTT
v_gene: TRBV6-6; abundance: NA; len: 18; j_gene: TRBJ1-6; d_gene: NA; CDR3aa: CASSPLGVGEAWNSPLHF; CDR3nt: TGTGCCAGCAGTCCCCTAGGTGTCGGGGAGGCCTGGAATTCACCCCTCCACTTT
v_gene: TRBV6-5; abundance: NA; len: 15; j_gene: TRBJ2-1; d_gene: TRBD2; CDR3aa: CASSPSGGSYNEQFF; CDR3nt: TGTGCCAGCAGTCCGAGCGGGGGGTCCTACAATGAGCAGTTCTTC
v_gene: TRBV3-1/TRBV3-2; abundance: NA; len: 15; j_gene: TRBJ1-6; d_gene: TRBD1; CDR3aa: CASGPLGQEPSPLHF; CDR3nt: TGTGCCAGCGGTCCTCTGGGACAGGAACCTTCACCCCTCCACTTT
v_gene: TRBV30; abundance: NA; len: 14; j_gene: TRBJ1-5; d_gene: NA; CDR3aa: CAWSTGQGYQPQHF; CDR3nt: TGTGCCTGGAGTACCGGCCAGGGGTATCAGCCCCAGCATTTT
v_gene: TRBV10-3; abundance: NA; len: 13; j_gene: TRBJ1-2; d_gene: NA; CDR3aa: CAIINDRLSGYTF; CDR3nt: TGTGCCATCATAAACGACAGGCTCTCTGGCTACACCTTC
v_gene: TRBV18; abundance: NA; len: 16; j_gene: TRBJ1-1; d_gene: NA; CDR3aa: CASSPFPGQTNTEAFF; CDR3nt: TGTGCCAGCTCACCCTTCCCGGGACAAACGAACACTGAAGCTTTCTTT
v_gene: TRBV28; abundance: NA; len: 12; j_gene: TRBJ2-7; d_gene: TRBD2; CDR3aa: CASSLAGDEQYF; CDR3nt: TGTGCCAGCAGCTTGGCGGGGGACGAGCAGTACTTC
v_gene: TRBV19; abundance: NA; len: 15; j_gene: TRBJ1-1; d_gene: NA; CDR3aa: CASSSSTRLDSEAFF; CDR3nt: TGTGCCAGTAGTAGCAGTACCAGGTTGGATTCTGAAGCTTTCTTT
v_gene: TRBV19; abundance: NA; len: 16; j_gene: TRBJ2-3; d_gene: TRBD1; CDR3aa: CASSLRDRGLTDTQYF; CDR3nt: TGTGCCAGTAGTTTACGGGACAGGGGGCTGACAGATACGCAGTATTTT
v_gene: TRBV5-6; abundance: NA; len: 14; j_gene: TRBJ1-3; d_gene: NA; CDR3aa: CASRPGFSGNTIYF; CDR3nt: TGTGCCAGCAGGCCCGGGTTTAGCGGAAACACCATATATTTT
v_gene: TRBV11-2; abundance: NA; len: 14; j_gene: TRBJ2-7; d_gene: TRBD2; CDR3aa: CASSAGASGYEQYF; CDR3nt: TGTGCCAGCAGCGCCGGGGCTAGCGGCTACGAGCAGTACTTC
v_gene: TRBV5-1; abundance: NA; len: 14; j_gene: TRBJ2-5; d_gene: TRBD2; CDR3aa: CASSRLAGVETQYF; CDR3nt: TGCGCCAGCAGCCGACTAGCGGGGGTAGAGACCCAGTACTTC
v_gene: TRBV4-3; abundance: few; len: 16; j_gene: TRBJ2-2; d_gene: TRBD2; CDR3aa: CASSQLAGEWAGELFF; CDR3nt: TGCGCCAGCAGCCAACTAGCGGGAGAGTGGGCCGGGGAGCTGTTTTTT
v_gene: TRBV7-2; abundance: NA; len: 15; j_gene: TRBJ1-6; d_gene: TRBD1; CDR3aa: CASARGQGTNSPLHF; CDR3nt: TGTGCCAGCGCCAGGGGGCAGGGGACCAATTCACCCCTCCACTTT
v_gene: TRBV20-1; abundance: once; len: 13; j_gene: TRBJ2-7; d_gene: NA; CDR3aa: CSASADKTYEQYF; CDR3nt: TGCAGTGCTAGTGCGGACAAGACCTACGAGCAGTACTTC
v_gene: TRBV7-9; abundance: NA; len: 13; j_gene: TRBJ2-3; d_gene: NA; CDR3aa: CASSSTALDTQYF; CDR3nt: TGTGCCAGCAGCTCGACAGCGCTGGATACGCAGTATTTT
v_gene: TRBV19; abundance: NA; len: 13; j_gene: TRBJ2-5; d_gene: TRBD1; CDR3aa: CASSMRQGETQYF; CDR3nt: TGTGCCAGTAGTATGAGACAGGGGGAGACCCAGTACTTC
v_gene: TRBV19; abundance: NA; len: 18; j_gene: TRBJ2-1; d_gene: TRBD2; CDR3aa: CASSTTRLAGGIYNEQFF; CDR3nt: TGTGCCAGTAGTACAACTCGACTAGCGGGAGGTATCTACAATGAGCAGTTCTTC
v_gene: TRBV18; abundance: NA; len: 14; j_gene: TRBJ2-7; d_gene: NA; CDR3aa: CASSNWGEGYEQYF; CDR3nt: TGTGCCAGCTCAAACTGGGGGGAAGGCTACGAGCAGTACTTC
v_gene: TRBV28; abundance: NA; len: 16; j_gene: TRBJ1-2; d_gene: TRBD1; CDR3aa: CASSYTQGAGGHGYTF; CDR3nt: TGTGCCAGCAGCTACACGCAGGGGGCAGGGGGGCATGGCTACACCTTC